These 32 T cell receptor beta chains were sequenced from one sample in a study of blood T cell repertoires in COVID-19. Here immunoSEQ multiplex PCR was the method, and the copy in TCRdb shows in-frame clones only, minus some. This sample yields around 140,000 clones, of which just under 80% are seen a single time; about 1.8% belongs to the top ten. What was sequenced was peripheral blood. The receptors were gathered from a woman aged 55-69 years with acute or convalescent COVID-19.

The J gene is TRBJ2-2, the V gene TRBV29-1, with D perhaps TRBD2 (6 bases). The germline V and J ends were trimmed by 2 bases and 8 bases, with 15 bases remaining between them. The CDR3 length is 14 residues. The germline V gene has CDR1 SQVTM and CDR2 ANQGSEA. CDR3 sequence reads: CSVERWEAPGELFF. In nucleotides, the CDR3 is TGCAGCGTTGAAAGGTGGGAGGCGCCGGGGGAGCTGTTTTTT.

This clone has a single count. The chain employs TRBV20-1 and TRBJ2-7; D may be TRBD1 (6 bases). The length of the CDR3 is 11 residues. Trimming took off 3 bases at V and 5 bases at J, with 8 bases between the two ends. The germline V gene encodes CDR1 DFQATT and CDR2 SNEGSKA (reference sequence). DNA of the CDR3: TGCAGTGCTAGGCGACAGGACGAGCAGTACTTC. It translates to CSARRQDEQYF.

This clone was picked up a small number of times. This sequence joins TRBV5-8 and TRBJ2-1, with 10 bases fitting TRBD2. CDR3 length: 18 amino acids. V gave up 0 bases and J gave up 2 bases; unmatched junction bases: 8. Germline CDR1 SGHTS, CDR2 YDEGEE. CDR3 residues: CASSLASLLAGPYNEQFF. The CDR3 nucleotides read TGTGCCAGCAGCTTGGCATCCTTACTAGCGGGACCCTACAATGAGCAGTTCTTC.

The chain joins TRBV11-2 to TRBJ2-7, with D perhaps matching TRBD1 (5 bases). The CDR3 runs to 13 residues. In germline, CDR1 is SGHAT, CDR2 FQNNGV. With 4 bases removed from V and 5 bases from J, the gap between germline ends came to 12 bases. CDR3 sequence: CASSSVRVHEQYF. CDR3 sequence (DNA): TGTGCCAGCAGCTCCGTCAGGGTCCACGAGCAGTACTTC.

The CDR3 reads CASSKLAGGFDEQFF. In DNA form, the CDR3 reads TGTGCCAGCAGTAAACTAGCGGGAGGGTTCGATGAGCAGTTCTTC. The chain uses TRBV2 and TRBJ2-1, with 13 bases matching TRBD2. Trimming took 5 bases from V and 8 from J; bases not matched to a gene: 6. The CDR3 loop spans 15 amino acids. CDR1 and CDR2 from the germline V gene are SNHLY and FYNNEI. Based on the CDR3 plus reference TRBV2 and TRBJ2-1, the full variable domain is EPEVTQTPSHQVTQMGQEVILRCVPISNHLYFYWYRQILGQKVEFLVSFYNNEISEKSEIFDDQFSVERPDGSNFTLKIRSTKLEDSAMYFCASSKLAGGFDEQFFGPGTRLTVL.

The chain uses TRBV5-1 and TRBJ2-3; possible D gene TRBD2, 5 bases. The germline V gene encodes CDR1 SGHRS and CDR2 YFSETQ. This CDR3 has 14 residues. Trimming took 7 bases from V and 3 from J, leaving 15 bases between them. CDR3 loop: CASEGLPRTDTQYF. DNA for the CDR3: TGCGCCAGCGAGGGCCTTCCTAGGACAGATACGCAGTATTTT.

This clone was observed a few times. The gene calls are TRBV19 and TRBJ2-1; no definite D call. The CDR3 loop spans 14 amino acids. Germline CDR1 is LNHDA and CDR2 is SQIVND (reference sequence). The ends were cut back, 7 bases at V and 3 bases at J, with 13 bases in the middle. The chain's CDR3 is CASKRGALYNEQFF. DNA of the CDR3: TGTGCCAGTAAACGCGGAGCGCTCTACAATGAGCAGTTCTTC.

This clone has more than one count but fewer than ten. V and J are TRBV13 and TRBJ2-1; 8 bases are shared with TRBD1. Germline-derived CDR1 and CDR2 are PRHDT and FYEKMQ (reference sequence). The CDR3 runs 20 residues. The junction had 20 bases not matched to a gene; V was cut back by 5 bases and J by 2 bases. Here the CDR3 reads CASSPPGQDVGSGAYNEQFF. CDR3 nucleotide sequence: TGTGCCAGCAGCCCGCCGGGACAGGATGTCGGGAGTGGCGCCTACAATGAGCAGTTCTTC. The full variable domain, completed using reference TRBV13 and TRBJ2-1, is AAGVIQSPRHLIKEKRETATLKCYPIPRHDTVYWYQQGPGQDPQFLISFYEKMQSDKGSIPDRFSAQQFSDYHSELNMSSLELGDSALYFCASSPPGQDVGSGAYNEQFFGPGTRLTVL.

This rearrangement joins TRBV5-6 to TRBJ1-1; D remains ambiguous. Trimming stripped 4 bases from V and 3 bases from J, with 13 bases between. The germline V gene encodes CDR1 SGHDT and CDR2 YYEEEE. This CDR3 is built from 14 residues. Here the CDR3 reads CASSPTGFYTEAFF. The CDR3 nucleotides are TGTGCCAGCAGCCCGACGGGGTTCTACACTGAAGCTTTCTTT.

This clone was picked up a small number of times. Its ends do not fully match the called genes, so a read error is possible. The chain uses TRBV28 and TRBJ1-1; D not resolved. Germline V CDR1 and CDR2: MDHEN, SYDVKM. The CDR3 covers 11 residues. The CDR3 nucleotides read TGTGCCAGCAGTTTCGGTACCATCTTAGAATTT. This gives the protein CASSFGTILEF.

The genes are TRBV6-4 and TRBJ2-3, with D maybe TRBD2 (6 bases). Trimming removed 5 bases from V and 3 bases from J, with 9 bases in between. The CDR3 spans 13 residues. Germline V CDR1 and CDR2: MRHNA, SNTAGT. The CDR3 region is CASSFGGTDTQYF. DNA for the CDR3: TGTGCCAGCAGTTTCGGGGGAACAGATACGCAGTATTTT.

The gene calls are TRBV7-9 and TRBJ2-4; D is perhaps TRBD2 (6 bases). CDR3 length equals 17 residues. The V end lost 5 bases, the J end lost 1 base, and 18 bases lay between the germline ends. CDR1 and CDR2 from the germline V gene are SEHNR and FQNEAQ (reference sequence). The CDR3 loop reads CASSPRDRGGAKNIQYF. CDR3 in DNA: TGTGCCAGCAGCCCTCGAGACCGTGGGGGGGCCAAAAACATTCAGTACTTC.

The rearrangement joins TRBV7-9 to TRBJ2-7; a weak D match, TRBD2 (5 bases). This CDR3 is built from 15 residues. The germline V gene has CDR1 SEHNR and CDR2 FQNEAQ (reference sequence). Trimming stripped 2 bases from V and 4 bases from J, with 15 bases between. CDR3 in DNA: TGTGCCAGCAGCTTAACGTCTAGCCCCTATTACGAGCAGTACTTC. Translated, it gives CASSLTSSPYYEQYF. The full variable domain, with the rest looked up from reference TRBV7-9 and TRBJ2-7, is DTGVSQNPRHKITKRGQNVTFRCDPISEHNRLYWYRQTLGQGPEFLTYFQNEAQLEKSRLLSDRFSAERPKGSFSTLEIQRTEQGDSAMYLCASSLTSSPYYEQYFGPGTRLTVT.

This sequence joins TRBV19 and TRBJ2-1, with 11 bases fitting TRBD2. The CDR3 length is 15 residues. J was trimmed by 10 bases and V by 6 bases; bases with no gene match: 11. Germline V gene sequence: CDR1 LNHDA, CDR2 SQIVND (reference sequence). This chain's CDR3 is CASRGLAGGPGEQFF. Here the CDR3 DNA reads TGTGCCAGTAGGGGATTAGCGGGAGGGCCGGGCGAGCAGTTCTTC.

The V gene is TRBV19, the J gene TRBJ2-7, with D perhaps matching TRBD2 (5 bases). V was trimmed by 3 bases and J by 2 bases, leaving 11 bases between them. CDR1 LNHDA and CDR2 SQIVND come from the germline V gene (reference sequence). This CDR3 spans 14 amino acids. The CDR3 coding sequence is TGTGCCAGTAGTATCGGGAACGACGCCTACGAGCAGTACTTC. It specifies CASSIGNDAYEQYF. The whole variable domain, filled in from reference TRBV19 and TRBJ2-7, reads DGGITQSPKYLFRKEGQNVTLSCEQNLNHDAMYWYRQDPGQGLRLIYYSQIVNDFQKGDIAEGYSVSREKKESFPLTVTSAQKNPTAFYLCASSIGNDAYEQYFGPGTRLTVT.

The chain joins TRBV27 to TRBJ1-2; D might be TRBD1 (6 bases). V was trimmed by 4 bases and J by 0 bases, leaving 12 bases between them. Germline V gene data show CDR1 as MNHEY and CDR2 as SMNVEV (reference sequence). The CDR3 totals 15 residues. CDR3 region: CASSYRGRANYGYTF. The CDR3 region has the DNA TGTGCCAGCAGTTATAGGGGGAGAGCTAACTATGGCTACACCTTC.

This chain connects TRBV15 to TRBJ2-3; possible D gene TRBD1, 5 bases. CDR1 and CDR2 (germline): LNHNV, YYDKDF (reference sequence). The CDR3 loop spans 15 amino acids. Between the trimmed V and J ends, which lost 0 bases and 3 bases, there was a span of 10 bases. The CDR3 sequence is CATSRDRQGTDTQYF. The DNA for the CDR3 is TGTGCCACCAGCAGAGATAGGCAGGGAACAGATACGCAGTATTTT.

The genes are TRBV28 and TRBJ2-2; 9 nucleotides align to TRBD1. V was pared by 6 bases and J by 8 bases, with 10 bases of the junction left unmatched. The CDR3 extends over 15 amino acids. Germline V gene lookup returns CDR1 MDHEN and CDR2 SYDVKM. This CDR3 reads CASRHRDRVWGELFF. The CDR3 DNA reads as TGTGCCAGCAGACACCGGGACAGGGTGTGGGGGGAGCTGTTTTTT.

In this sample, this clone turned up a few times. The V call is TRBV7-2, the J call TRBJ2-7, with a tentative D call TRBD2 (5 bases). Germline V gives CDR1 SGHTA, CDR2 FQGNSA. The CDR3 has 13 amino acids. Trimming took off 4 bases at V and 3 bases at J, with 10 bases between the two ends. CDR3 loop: CASSSDSIYEQYF. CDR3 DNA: TGTGCCAGCAGCTCGGACTCAATCTACGAGCAGTACTTC. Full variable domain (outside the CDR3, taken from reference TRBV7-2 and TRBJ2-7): GAGVSQSPSNKVTEKGKDVELRCDPISGHTALYWYRQSLGQGLEFLIYFQGNSAPDKSGLPSDRFSAERTGGSVSTLTIQRTQQEDSAVYLCASSSDSIYEQYFGPGTRLTVT.

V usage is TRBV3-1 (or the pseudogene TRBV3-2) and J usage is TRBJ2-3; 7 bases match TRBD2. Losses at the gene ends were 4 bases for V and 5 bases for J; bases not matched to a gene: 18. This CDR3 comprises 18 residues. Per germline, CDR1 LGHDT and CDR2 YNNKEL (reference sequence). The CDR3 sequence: CASSPRVREGLFGDTQYF. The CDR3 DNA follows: TGTGCCAGCAGCCCCAGGGTGAGGGAGGGCCTATTTGGAGATACGCAGTATTTT.

CDR3 amino acids: CASSFAGQGGYEQYF. The CDR3 DNA follows: TGTGCCAGCAGCTTCGCTGGACAGGGCGGTTACGAGCAGTACTTC. The chain joins TRBV7-9 to TRBJ2-7, with TRBD1 matching 8 bases. Per the germline V gene, CDR1 is SEHNR and CDR2 is FQNEAQ (reference sequence). V trimming: 3 bases; J trimming: 4 bases; junction bases outside the gene matches: 8. This CDR3 is built from 15 residues.

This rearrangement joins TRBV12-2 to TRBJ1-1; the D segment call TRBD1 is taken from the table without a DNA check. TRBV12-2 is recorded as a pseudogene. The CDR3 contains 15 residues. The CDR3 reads CASRRCDTRNTEAFF. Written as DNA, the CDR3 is TGTGCAAGTCGCCGATGCGACACGAGGAACACTGAAGCTTTCTTT.

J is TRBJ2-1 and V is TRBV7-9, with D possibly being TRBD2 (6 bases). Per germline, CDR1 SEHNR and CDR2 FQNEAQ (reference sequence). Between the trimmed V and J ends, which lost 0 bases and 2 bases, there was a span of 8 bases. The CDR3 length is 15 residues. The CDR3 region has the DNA TGTGCCAGCAGCTTAGCTAGCGGTCCCTACAATGAGCAGTTCTTC. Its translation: CASSLASGPYNEQFF.

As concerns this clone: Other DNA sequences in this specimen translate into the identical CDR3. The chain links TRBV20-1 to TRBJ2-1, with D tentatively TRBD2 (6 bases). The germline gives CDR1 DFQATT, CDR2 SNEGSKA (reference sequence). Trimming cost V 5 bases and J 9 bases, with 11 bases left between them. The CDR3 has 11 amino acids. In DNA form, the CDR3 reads TGCAGTGCTTCCACTAGCAGTGAGCAGTTCTTC. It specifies CSASTSSEQFF.

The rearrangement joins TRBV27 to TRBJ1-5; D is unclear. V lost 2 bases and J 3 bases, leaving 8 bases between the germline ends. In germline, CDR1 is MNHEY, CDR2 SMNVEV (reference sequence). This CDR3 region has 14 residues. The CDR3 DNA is TGTGCCAGCAGTTTAGCGGGGAACAATCAGCCCCAGCATTTT. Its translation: CASSLAGNNQPQHF.

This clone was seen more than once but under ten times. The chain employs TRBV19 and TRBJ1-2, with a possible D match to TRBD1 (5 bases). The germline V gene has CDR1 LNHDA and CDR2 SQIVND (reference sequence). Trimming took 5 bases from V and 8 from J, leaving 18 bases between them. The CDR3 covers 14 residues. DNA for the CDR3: TGTGCCAGTAGTTGGGGCAGGGTCGAACACGGCTACACCTTC. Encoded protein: CASSWGRVEHGYTF.

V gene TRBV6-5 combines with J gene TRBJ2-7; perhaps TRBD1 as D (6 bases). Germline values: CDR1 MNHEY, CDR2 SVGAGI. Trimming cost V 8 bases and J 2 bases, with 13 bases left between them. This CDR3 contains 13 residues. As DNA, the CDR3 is TGTGCCAGCGGGGCAGGGGCCGCCTACGAGCAGTACTTC. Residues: CASGAGAAYEQYF.

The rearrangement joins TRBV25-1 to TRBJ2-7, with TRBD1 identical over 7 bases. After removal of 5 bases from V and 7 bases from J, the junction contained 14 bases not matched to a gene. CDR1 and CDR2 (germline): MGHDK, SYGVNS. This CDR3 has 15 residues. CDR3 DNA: TGTGCCAGCAGTCTAAACAGGGGCCCCCCTGGAGAGCAGTACTTC. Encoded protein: CASSLNRGPPGEQYF.

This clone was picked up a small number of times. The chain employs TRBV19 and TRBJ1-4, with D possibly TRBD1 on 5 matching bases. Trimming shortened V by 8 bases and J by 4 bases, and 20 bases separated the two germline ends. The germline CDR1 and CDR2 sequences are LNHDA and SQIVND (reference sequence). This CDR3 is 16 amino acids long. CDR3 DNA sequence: TGTGCCAGTTGCCTCTCGCATCAGGGCTTTAATGAAAAACTGTTTTTT. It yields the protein CASCLSHQGFNEKLFF.

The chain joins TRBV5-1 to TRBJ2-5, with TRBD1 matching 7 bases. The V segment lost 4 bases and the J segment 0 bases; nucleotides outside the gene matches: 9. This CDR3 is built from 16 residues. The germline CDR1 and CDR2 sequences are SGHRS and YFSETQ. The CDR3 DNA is TGCGCCAGCAGCGGGGCCGGGACAGCAGACCAAGAGACCCAGTACTTC. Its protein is CASSGAGTADQETQYF.

The CDR3 sequence is CASSYSSTGANVLTF. DNA for the CDR3: TGTGCCAGCAGTTACTCGAGTACTGGGGCCAACGTCCTGACTTTC. The V gene is TRBV6-5, the J gene TRBJ2-6; D remains unclear. Trimming shortened V by 0 bases and J by 2 bases, and 5 bases separated the two germline ends. The CDR3 has 15 residues. Germline CDR1 is MNHEY and CDR2 is SVGAGI.

In DNA, the CDR3 is TGTGCCAGCAGCTCAGGGCTAGGTGAGCAGTTCTTC. It encodes CASSSGLGEQFF. This chain links TRBV12-3 or TRBV12-4 with TRBJ2-1, with a weak D call TRBD1 (5 bases). The V gene lost 6 bases and the J gene lost 9 bases, with 12 bases spanning the gap. CDR3 length equals 12 residues.